These 3 T cell receptor beta chains were all obtained from the same sample, sequenced in a study of blood T cell repertoires in COVID-19. Libraries were prepared by immunoSEQ multiplex PCR; TCRdb keeps only in-frame clonotypes and omits some of them. The sample contains 150,000 to 200,000 clones, 70% to 90% of which appear only once. The source material was peripheral blood. The receptors stem from a human donor in a cohort sampled during active COVID-19.

This clone was observed a few times. Written as DNA, the CDR3 is TGTGCCAGCAGCCAAGATAGGTGGGCTGTAGGTGGCTACACCTTC. Its protein is CASSQDRWAVGGYTF. The V and J genes are TRBV3-1 (or the pseudogene TRBV3-2) and TRBJ1-2, with unresolved D. Germline CDR1 is LGHDT and CDR2 is YNNKEL (reference sequence). The germline V and J ends were trimmed by 0 bases and 7 bases, with 15 bases remaining between them. The CDR3 consists of 15 residues.

The chain joins TRBV10-1 to TRBJ2-2; 8 bases fit TRBD1. J gave up 1 base and V 6 bases, and 4 bases lay outside the gene matches. The CDR3 is made up of 15 amino acids. Germline CDR1 is WNHNN and CDR2 is SYGVQD (reference sequence). CDR3 sequence: CASRADRGNTGELFF. The CDR3 DNA sequence: TGCGCCAGCAGAGCTGACAGGGGGAACACCGGGGAGCTGTTTTTT.

The rearrangement links TRBV6-5 to TRBJ1-2; D might be TRBD1 (5 bases). Germline CDR1 MNHEY, CDR2 SVGAGI. This CDR3 is 13 amino acids long. V lost 3 bases to trimming and J lost 6 bases, with 11 bases between them. CDR3 amino acids: CASSYGKGNGYTF. CDR3 coding DNA: TGTGCCAGCAGTTATGGCAAGGGGAATGGCTACACCTTC.